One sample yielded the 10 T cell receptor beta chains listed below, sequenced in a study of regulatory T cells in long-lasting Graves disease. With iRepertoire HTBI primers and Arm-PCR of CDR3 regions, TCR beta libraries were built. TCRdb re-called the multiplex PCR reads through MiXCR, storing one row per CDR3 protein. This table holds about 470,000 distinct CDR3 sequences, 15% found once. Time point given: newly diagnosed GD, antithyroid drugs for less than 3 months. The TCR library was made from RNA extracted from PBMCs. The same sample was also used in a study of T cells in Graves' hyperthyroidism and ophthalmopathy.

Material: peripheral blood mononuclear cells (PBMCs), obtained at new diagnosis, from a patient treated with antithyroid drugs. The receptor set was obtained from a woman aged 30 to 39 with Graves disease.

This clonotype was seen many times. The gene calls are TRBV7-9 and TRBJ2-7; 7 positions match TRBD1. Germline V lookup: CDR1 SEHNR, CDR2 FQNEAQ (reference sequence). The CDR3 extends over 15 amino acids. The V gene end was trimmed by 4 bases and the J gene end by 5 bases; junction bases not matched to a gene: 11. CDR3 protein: CASSSSRDSIHEQYF. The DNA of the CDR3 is TGTGCCAGCAGCTCCTCCAGGGACAGCATCCACGAGCAGTACTTC.

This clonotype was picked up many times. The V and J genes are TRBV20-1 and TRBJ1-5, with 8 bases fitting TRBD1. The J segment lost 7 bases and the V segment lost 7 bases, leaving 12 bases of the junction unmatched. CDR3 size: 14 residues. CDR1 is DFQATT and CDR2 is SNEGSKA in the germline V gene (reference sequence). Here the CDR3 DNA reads TGCAGTGTCCCGGTTGGCAGGGGGCGACAGCCCCAGCATTTT. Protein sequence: CSVPVGRGRQPQHF.

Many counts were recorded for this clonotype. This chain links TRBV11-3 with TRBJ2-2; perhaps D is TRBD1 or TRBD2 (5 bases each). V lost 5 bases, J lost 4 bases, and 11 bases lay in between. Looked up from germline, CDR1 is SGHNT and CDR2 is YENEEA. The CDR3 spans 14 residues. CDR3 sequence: CASSRDLRTGELFF. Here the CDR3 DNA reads TGTGCCAGCAGCCGGGACCTCCGCACCGGGGAGCTGTTTTTT.

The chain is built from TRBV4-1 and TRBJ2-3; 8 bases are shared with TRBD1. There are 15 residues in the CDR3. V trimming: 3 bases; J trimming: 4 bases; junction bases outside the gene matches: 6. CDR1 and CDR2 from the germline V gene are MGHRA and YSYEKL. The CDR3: CASSQETGVADTQYF. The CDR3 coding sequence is TGCGCCAGCAGCCAGGAGACAGGGGTTGCAGATACGCAGTATTTT.

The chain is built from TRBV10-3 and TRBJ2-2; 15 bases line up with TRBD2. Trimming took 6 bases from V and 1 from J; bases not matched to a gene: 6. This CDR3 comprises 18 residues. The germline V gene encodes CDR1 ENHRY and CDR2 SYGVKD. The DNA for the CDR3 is TGTGCCATCAGCACGGGACTAGCGGGAGGACGGAACACCGGGGAGCTGTTTTTT. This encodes CAISTGLAGGRNTGELFF.

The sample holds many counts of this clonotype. CDR3 in DNA: TGTGCCAGCAGTGAGGGGGGACTAGCCTCAGATACGCAGTATTTT. As protein: CASSEGGLASDTQYF. V is TRBV2 and J is TRBJ2-3; 9 positions match TRBD2. The V segment lost 3 bases and the J segment 4 bases; nucleotides outside the gene matches: 5. The germline V gene encodes CDR1 SNHLY and CDR2 FYNNEI. The CDR3 loop spans 15 amino acids.

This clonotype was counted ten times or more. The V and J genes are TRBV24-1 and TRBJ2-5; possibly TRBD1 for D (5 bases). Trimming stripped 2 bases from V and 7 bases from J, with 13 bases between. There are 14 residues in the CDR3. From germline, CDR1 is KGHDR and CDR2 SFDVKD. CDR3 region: CATSDWTNQGTQYF. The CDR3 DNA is TGTGCCACCAGTGATTGGACGAACCAGGGGACCCAGTACTTC.

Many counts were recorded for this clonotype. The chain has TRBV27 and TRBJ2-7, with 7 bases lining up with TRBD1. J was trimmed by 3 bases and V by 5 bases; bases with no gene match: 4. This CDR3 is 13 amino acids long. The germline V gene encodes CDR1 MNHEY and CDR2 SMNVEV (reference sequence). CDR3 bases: TGTGCCAGCAGTAGACAGGGAAACTACGAGCAGTACTTC. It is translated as CASSRQGNYEQYF.

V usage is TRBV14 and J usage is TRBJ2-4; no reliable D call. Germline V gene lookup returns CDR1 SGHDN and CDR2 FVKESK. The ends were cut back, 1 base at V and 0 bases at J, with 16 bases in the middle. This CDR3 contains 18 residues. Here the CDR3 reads CASSQGLSSVLAKNIQYF. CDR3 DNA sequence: TGTGCCAGCAGCCAAGGACTCTCCTCTGTACTAGCCAAAAACATTCAGTACTTC.

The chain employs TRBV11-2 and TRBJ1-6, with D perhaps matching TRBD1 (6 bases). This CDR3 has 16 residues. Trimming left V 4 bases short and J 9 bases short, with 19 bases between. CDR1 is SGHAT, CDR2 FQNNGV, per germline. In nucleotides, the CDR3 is TGTGCCAGCAGCTCGCCGGGTGACAGGTCCGGTTCACCCCTCCACTTT. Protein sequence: CASSSPGDRSGSPLHF.